Given below is one T cell receptor (beta chain) in context. Antigen: not known. This PCR relied on a set of 60 Vbeta primers and 13 Jbeta primers. The data were produced by immunoSEQ multiplex PCR, yet TCRdb's version contains in-frame clones alone and is incomplete. The sample lists about 160,000 clones; around 72% were seen once. This sample was taken from a study of cytomegalovirus exposure and HLA in healthy donors. General study points: Among TCR sequences, most were rare, though some public TCRs appeared in many donors. Several of the most significant clusters were apparently associated with common viral pathogens in a later analysis. The productive fraction for most TCR beta V segments was about 87% or about 30% in an earlier analysis. In the analysis, some V segments, TRBV6-2 and TRBV6-3 included, were excluded as indistinguishable.

This CDR3 spans 11 amino acids. V lost 9 bases to trimming and J lost 7 bases, with 10 bases between them. The germline V gene encodes CDR1 LNHDA and CDR2 SQIVND (reference sequence). This chain joins TRBV19 and TRBJ1-5; the D is unclear. The clonotype originates from a man between 35 and 55 years old in good health and CMV-seropositive. The sequenced sample was PBMCs. The CDR3 bases are TGTGCCAGCGCCTGGCAGCAGCCCCAGCATTTT. Its translation: CASAWQQPQHF.